The 24 T cell receptor beta chains below all came from one sample that was sequenced in a study of glioma-infiltrating T cells after dendritic cell vaccination. Measured with immunoSEQ multiplex PCR; TCRdb has only the in-frame clones, and not every one. This sample has about 99,000 clones, with about four fifths found just once. The specimen comprised blood, sampled before dendritic cell vaccination. The receptors stem from a human donor with glioblastoma.

This clone was picked up one time. The rearrangement links TRBV11-3 to TRBJ2-7; D is possibly TRBD1 (7 bases). The germline V and J ends were trimmed by 5 bases and 0 bases, with 29 bases remaining between them. Germline V gene data show CDR1 as SGHNT and CDR2 as YENEEA. This CDR3 has 20 amino acids. The CDR3: CASSPWGGDRPSSSSYEQYF. The CDR3 DNA reads TGTGCCAGCAGCCCCTGGGGCGGGGACAGACCATCCTCGAGCTCCTACGAGCAGTACTTC.

On this clone: One end of the junction fails to match germline, which may point to a read error. The chain uses TRBV19 and TRBJ2-3; D is perhaps TRBD1 (5 bases). Per the germline V gene, CDR1 is LNHDA and CDR2 is SQIVND (reference sequence). The CDR3 covers 13 residues. CDR3 nucleotides: TGTGCCAGTACCTCGCGACGCACAGGTACGCAGTATTTT. Protein: CASTSRRTGTQYF.

The chain couples TRBV27 to TRBJ1-2; 8 nucleotides align to TRBD1. V shed 5 bases and J 6 bases; nucleotides not matched to a gene: 11. Germline V gives CDR1 MNHEY, CDR2 SMNVEV (reference sequence). This CDR3 contains 15 residues. In DNA, the CDR3 is TGTGCCAGCAGTACAGCAGGGGGCGTAATCGATGGCTACACCTTC. It is translated as CASSTAGGVIDGYTF.

This clone was detected once. This chain uses TRBV6-1 with TRBJ1-6; TRBD1 matches 7 bases. Germline V lookup: CDR1 MNHNS, CDR2 SASEGT. With 2 bases clipped from V and 7 bases from J, the junction kept 5 bases outside the gene matches. The CDR3 totals 15 residues. CDR3 sequence: CASSERGTANSPLHF. The DNA of the CDR3 is TGTGCCAGCAGTGAACGAGGGACAGCCAATTCACCCCTCCACTTT.

The chain links TRBV27 to TRBJ2-3; weak D call: TRBD2 (5 bases). The CDR3 loop spans 14 amino acids. V lost 3 bases and J 4 bases, leaving 11 bases between the germline ends. Germline values: CDR1 MNHEY, CDR2 SMNVEV (reference sequence). This CDR3 is CASSFLEVPDTQYF. The CDR3 nucleotides are TGTGCCAGCAGTTTCCTGGAGGTTCCAGATACGCAGTATTTT.

A single count supports this clone. The genes are TRBV6-5 and TRBJ2-7, with a possible D match to TRBD1 (6 bases). The V gene's germline CDR1 is MNHEY and CDR2 SVGAGI. The V and J ends lost 8 bases and 2 bases respectively, with 13 bases between them. This CDR3 is built from 13 residues. The CDR3 coding sequence is TGTGCCAGCGAGGGTACAGGGACCTACGAGCAGTACTTC. Its protein product is CASEGTGTYEQYF.

The chain uses TRBV4-1 and TRBJ2-3, with 8 bases lining up with TRBD2. The germline gives CDR1 MGHRA, CDR2 YSYEKL. The CDR3 contains 15 residues. V was pared by 4 bases and J by 3 bases, with 6 bases of the junction left unmatched. DNA for the CDR3: TGCGCCAGCAGCCCAGACAGCGGGGGAACAGATACGCAGTATTTT. It encodes CASSPDSGGTDTQYF.

The CDR3 nucleotides read TGTGCCAGCAGCTTAGTTGGCTTGGCGGGGGACACAGATACGCAGTATTTT. Translated, it gives CASSLVGLAGDTDTQYF. The rearrangement links TRBV7-2 to TRBJ2-3; TRBD2 matches 7 bases. Germline CDR1 and CDR2: SGHTA and FQGNSA. J gave up 2 bases and V 1 base, and 9 bases lay outside the gene matches. The CDR3 totals 17 residues.

The rearrangement uses TRBV5-4 and TRBJ2-7; D gene ambiguous. The CDR3 is made up of 13 amino acids. The germline V gene encodes CDR1 SGHNT and CDR2 YYREEE (reference sequence). Trimming shortened V by 4 bases and J by 3 bases, and 11 bases separated the two germline ends. The CDR3 DNA follows: TGTGCCAGCAGCCCTCGGCCGGGCTACGAGCAGTACTTC. It translates to CASSPRPGYEQYF.

The rearrangement uses TRBV30 and TRBJ2-7; D not resolved. CDR1 is GTSNPN, CDR2 SVGIG, per germline (reference sequence). V was trimmed by 2 bases and J by 3 bases, leaving 5 bases between them. The CDR3 loop spans 11 amino acids. CDR3 region: CAWSLDYEQYF. Here the CDR3 DNA reads TGTGCCTGGAGTTTAGACTACGAGCAGTACTTC. Full variable domain (remainder filled in from reference TRBV30 and TRBJ2-7): SQTIHQWPATLVQPVGSPLSLECTVEGTSNPNLYWYRQAAGRGLQLLFYSVGIGQISSEVPQNLSASRPQDRQFILSSKKLLLSDSGFYLCAWSLDYEQYFGPGTRLTVT.

The chain combines TRBV6-4 with TRBJ1-2; no clear D. This CDR3 contains 13 residues. Germline V CDR1 and CDR2: MRHNA, SNTAGT. V was cut by 6 bases and J by 8 bases, with 16 bases left in between. CDR3 sequence (DNA): TGTGCCAGCAGCGCCGCCCCCCAGAAAGGCTACACCTTC. It codes for CASSAAPQKGYTF.

To note about this clone: Other DNA variants within this sample encode the same CDR3. The chain has TRBV7-2 and TRBJ2-7; unclear D gene. The ends were cut back, 1 base at V and 0 bases at J, with 7 bases in the middle. This CDR3 spans 14 amino acids. The germline V gene encodes CDR1 SGHTA and CDR2 FQGNSA. CDR3 region: CASSLGQDSYEQYF. CDR3 nucleotide sequence: TGTGCCAGCAGCTTAGGTCAGGACTCCTACGAGCAGTACTTC. Based on the CDR3 plus reference TRBV7-2 and TRBJ2-7, the full variable domain is GAGVSQSPSNKVTEKGKDVELRCDPISGHTALYWYRQSLGQGLEFLIYFQGNSAPDKSGLPSDRFSAERTGGSVSTLTIQRTQQEDSAVYLCASSLGQDSYEQYFGPGTRLTVT.

This chain links TRBV6-4 with TRBJ2-7, with D perhaps TRBD1 (6 bases). CDR3 length: 13 amino acids. The V gene's germline CDR1 is MRHNA and CDR2 SNTAGT. V was shortened by 4 bases and J by 4 bases, with 11 bases between the two germline ends. The CDR3 bases are TGTGCCAGCAGTGCTGAACAGGGTTACGAGCAGTACTTC. Its protein product is CASSAEQGYEQYF.

This clone was recorded only once. This chain uses TRBV4-3 with TRBJ1-2, with a possible D match to TRBD1 (5 bases). Deletions cut 0 bases from V and 1 base from J, with 18 bases between. Germline CDR1 is LGHNA and CDR2 is YSLEER. CDR3 size: 18 residues. In nucleotides, the CDR3 is TGCGCCAGCAGCCAAGACGTCGGGGGATATACCCTTAACTATGGCTACACCTTC. Residues: CASSQDVGGYTLNYGYTF.

DNA for the CDR3: TGTGCCTGGAGAGCGAGGAGGGGAACCGAAAAACTGTTTTTT. Protein sequence: CAWRARRGTEKLFF. The chain employs TRBV30 and TRBJ1-4; D perhaps matches TRBD1 (5 bases). V was pared by 3 bases and J by 8 bases, with 16 bases between. The CDR3 length is 14 residues. Germline CDR1 and CDR2: GTSNPN and SVGIG (reference sequence).

This clone was seen more than once but under ten times. The rearrangement links TRBV19 to TRBJ2-1; 7 positions match TRBD2. Germline V gene lookup returns CDR1 LNHDA and CDR2 SQIVND (reference sequence). This CDR3 spans 15 amino acids. With V trimmed by 3 bases and J by 0 bases, 2 bases remained unmatched. CDR3 protein: CASSIGTNSYNEQFF. As DNA, the CDR3 is TGTGCCAGTAGTATCGGGACTAACTCCTACAATGAGCAGTTCTTC.

The chain employs TRBV5-1 and TRBJ2-3; 10 bases align to TRBD2. The V gene's germline CDR1 is SGHRS and CDR2 YFSETQ. Unmatched junction bases numbered 17, after V lost 4 bases and J lost 6 bases. The CDR3 is made up of 18 amino acids. CDR3 sequence: CASSPLLLAGGPGDTQYF. As DNA, the CDR3 is TGCGCCAGCAGCCCCCTTCTTTTAGCGGGGGGTCCGGGGGATACGCAGTATTTT.

The chain joins TRBV30 to TRBJ2-2, with TRBD2 matching 13 bases. Germline V lookup: CDR1 GTSNPN, CDR2 SVGIG (reference sequence). CDR3 length: 18 amino acids. V lost 1 base, J lost 3 bases, and 8 bases stayed unmatched. The CDR3 nucleotides read TGTGCCTGGAGTGCGGGACTAGCGGGGAAGTTGGACACCGGGGAGCTGTTTTTT. This translates into CAWSAGLAGKLDTGELFF.

This sequence joins TRBV7-8 and TRBJ1-1; D is perhaps TRBD1 (6 bases). Germline V CDR1 and CDR2: SGHVS, FQNEAQ. V was clipped by 1 base and J by 3 bases, with 6 bases between them. The CDR3 length is 13 residues. The CDR3 loop is CASSLDRDTEAFF. CDR3 DNA sequence: TGTGCCAGCAGCTTAGACAGGGACACTGAAGCTTTCTTT.

The V gene is TRBV19, the J gene TRBJ1-6; 8 bases match TRBD1. The CDR3 contains 17 residues. Germline V gene lookup returns CDR1 LNHDA and CDR2 SQIVND (reference sequence). Losses at the gene ends were 2 bases for V and 3 bases for J; bases not matched to a gene: 6. The chain's CDR3 is CASSIRDRNDYNSPLHF. CDR3 DNA sequence: TGTGCCAGTAGTATAAGGGACAGGAACGACTATAATTCACCCCTCCACTTT.

V usage is TRBV9 and J usage is TRBJ1-3, with D uncertain. With 0 bases removed from V and 4 bases from J, the gap between germline ends came to 11 bases. Germline V gene data show CDR1 as SGDLS and CDR2 as YYNGEE. This CDR3 is built from 15 residues. CDR3 coding DNA: TGTGCCAGCAGCGTAGACGGGGTTTCCGGAAACACCATATATTTT. This codes for CASSVDGVSGNTIYF. Full variable domain (missing parts from reference TRBV9 and TRBJ1-3): DSGVTQTPKHLITATGQRVTLRCSPRSGDLSVYWYQQSLDQGLQFLIQYYNGEERAKGNILERFSAQQFPDLHSELNLSSLELGDSALYFCASSVDGVSGNTIYFGEGSWLTVV.

The chain couples TRBV9 to TRBJ1-1; D is ambiguous. CDR1 is SGDLS, CDR2 YYNGEE, per germline. This CDR3 contains 14 residues. Trimming removed 3 bases at V and 4 bases at J, with 13 bases between. Here the CDR3 DNA reads TGTGCCAGCAGCGCCCAGGAGGGTTTCACTGAAGCTTTCTTT. Its translation is CASSAQEGFTEAFF. Filled out from reference TRBV9 and TRBJ1-1, the complete variable domain reads DSGVTQTPKHLITATGQRVTLRCSPRSGDLSVYWYQQSLDQGLQFLIQYYNGEERAKGNILERFSAQQFPDLHSELNLSSLELGDSALYFCASSAQEGFTEAFFGQGTRLTVV.

V is TRBV5-4 and J is TRBJ1-1; TRBD1 matches 7 bases. This CDR3 spans 15 amino acids. The V gene end was trimmed by 4 bases and the J gene end by 4 bases; junction bases not matched to a gene: 10. CDR1 and CDR2 from the germline V gene are SGHNT and YYREEE (reference sequence). The CDR3 is CASSGRQGLGTEAFF. In DNA form, the CDR3 reads TGTGCCAGCAGCGGACGACAGGGATTAGGCACTGAAGCTTTCTTT.

The chain joins TRBV10-2 to TRBJ2-3, with 12 positions matching TRBD2. Trimming at V came to 6 bases and at J to 6 bases, leaving 16 bases not matched to a gene. The CDR3 covers 18 residues. CDR1 is WSHSY, CDR2 SAAADI, per germline. As DNA, the CDR3 is TGCGCCAGCAGCACCAGAGCGGGGCTAGCGGGAGGGTCGGATACGCAGTATTTT. Amino acid sequence: CASSTRAGLAGGSDTQYF.